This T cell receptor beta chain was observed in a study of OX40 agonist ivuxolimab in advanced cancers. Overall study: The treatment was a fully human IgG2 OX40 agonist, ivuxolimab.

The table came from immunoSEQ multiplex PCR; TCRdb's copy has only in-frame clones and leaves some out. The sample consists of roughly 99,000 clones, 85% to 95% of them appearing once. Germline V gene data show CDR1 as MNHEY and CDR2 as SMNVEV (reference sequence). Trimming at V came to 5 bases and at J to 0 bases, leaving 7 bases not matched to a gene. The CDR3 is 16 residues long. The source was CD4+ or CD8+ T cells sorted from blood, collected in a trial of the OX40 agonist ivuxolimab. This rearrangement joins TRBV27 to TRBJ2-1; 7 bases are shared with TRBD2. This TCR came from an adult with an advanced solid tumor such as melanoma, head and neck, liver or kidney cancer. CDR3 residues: CASSGGLLSSYNEQFF. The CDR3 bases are TGTGCCAGCAGTGGGGGACTATTGAGCTCCTACAATGAGCAGTTCTTC.